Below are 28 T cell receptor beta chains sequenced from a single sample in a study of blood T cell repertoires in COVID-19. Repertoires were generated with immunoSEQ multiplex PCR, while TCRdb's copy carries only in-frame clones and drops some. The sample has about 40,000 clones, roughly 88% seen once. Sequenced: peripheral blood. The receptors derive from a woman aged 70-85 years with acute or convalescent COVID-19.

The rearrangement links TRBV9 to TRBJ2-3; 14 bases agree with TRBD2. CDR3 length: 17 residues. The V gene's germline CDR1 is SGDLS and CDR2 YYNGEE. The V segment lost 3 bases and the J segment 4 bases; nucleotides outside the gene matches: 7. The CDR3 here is CASSAGTSGSGADTQYF. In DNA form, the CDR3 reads TGTGCCAGCAGCGCTGGGACTAGCGGGAGCGGGGCAGATACGCAGTATTTT. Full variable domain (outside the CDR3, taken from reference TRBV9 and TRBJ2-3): DSGVTQTPKHLITATGQRVTLRCSPRSGDLSVYWYQQSLDQGLQFLIQYYNGEERAKGNILERFSAQQFPDLHSELNLSSLELGDSALYFCASSAGTSGSGADTQYFGPGTRLTVL.

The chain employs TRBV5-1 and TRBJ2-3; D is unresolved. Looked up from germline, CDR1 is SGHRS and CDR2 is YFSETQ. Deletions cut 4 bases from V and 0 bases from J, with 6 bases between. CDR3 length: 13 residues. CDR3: CASSRVSTDTQYF. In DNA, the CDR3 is TGCGCCAGCAGCCGCGTTAGCACAGATACGCAGTATTTT. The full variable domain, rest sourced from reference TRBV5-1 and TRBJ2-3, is KAGVTQTPRYLIKTRGQQVTLSCSPISGHRSVSWYQQTPGQGLQFLFEYFSETQRNKGNFPGRFSGRQFSNSRSEMNVSTLELGDSALYLCASSRVSTDTQYFGPGTRLTVL.

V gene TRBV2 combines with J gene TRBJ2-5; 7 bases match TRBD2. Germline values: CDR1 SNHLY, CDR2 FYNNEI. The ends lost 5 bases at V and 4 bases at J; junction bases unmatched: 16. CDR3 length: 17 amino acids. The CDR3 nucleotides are TGTGCCAGCAGTACCCCTTATGGCGGGAGCCGGCGAGAGACCCAGTACTTC. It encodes CASSTPYGGSRRETQYF. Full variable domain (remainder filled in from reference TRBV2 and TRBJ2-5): EPEVTQTPSHQVTQMGQEVILRCVPISNHLYFYWYRQILGQKVEFLVSFYNNEISEKSEIFDDQFSVERPDGSNFTLKIRSTKLEDSAMYFCASSTPYGGSRRETQYFGPGTRLLVL.

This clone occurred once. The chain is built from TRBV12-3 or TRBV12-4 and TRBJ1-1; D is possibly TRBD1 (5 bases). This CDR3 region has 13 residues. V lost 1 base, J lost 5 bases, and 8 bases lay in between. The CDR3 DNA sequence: TGTGCCAGCAGTTTAGGGGGGAGGACTGAAGCTTTCTTT. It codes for CASSLGGRTEAFF.

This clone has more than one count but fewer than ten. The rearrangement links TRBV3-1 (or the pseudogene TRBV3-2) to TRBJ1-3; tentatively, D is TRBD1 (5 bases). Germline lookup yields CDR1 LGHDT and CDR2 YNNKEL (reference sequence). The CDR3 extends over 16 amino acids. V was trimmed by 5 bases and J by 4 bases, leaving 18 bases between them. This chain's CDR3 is CASSFARLWTGNTIYF. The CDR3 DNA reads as TGTGCCAGCAGCTTCGCAAGGCTATGGACAGGAAACACCATATATTTT.

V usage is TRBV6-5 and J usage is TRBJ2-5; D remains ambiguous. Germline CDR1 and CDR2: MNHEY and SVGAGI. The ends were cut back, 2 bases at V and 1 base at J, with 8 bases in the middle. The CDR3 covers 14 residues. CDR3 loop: CASSYGSSQETQYF. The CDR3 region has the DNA TGTGCCAGCAGTTACGGTAGTTCCCAAGAGACCCAGTACTTC.

CDR3 residues: CASSLSQGAPGANVLTF. In DNA form, the CDR3 reads TGTGCCAGCAGTTTATCACAGGGGGCTCCAGGGGCCAACGTCCTGACTTTC. The chain recombines TRBV28 with TRBJ2-6; 9 positions agree with TRBD1. The CDR3 runs 17 residues. Trimming at V came to 1 base and at J to 4 bases, leaving 5 bases not matched to a gene. Germline assignment: CDR1 MDHEN and CDR2 SYDVKM.

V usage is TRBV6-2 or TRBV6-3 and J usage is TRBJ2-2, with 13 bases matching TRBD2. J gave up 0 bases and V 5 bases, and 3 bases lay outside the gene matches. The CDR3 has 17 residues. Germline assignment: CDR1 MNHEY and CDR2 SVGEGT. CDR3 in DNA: TGTGCCAGCAGTCACACTAGCGGGGGGGCGAACACCGGGGAGCTGTTTTTT. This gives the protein CASSHTSGGANTGELFF.

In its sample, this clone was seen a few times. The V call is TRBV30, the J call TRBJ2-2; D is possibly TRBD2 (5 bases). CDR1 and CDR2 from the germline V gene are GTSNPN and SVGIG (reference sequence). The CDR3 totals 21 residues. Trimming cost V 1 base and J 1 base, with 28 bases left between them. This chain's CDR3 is CAWSGLRSGRFATGNTGELFF. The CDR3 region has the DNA TGTGCCTGGAGTGGTTTGAGGAGCGGACGTTTTGCCACGGGGAACACCGGGGAGCTGTTTTTT.

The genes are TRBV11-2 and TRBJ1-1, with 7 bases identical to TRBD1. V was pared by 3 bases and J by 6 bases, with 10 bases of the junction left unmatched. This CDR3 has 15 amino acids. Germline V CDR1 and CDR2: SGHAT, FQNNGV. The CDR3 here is CASSFSTGSGAEAFF. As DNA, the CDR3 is TGTGCCAGCAGCTTTTCGACAGGGTCGGGGGCTGAAGCTTTCTTT.

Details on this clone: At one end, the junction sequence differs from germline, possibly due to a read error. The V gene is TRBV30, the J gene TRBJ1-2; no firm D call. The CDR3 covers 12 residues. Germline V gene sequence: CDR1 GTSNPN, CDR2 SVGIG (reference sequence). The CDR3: CAWSAQGDLRTF. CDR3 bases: TGTGCCTGGAGTGCCCAAGGCGACCTAAGGACTTTC.

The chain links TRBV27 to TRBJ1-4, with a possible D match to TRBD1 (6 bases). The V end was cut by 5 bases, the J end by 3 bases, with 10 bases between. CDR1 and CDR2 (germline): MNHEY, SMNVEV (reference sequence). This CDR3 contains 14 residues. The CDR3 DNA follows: TGTGCCAGCAGTAGGGGGTCCCCTAATGAAAAACTGTTTTTT. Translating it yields CASSRGSPNEKLFF.

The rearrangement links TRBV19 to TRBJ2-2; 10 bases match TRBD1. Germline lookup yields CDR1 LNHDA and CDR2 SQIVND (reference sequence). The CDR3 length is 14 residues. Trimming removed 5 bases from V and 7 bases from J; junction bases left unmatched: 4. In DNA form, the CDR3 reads TGTGCCAGTAGTCGGGACAGGGGTGTCGGGGAGCTGTTTTTT. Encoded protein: CASSRDRGVGELFF.

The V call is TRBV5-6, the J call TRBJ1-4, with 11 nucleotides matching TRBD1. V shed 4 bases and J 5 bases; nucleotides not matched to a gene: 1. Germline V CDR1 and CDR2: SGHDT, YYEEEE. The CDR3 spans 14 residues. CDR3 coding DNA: TGTGCCAGCAGCCGGGACAGGGGGAATGAAAAACTGTTTTTT. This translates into CASSRDRGNEKLFF. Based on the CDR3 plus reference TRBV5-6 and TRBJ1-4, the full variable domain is DAGVTQSPTHLIKTRGQQVTLRCSPKSGHDTVSWYQQALGQGPQFIFQYYEEEERQRGNFPDRFSGHQFPNYSSELNVNALLLGDSALYLCASSRDRGNEKLFFGSGTQLSVL.

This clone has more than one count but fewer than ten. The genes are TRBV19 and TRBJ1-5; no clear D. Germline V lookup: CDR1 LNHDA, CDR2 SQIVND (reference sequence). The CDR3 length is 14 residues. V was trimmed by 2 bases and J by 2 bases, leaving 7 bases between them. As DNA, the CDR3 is TGTGCCAGTAGTATAATAGGAGGCAATCAGCCCCAGCATTTT. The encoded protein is CASSIIGGNQPQHF.

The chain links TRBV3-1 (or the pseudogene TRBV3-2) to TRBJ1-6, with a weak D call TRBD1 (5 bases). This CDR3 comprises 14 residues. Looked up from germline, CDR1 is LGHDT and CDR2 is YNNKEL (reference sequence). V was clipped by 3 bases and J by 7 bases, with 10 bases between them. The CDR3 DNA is TGTGCCAGCAGCCACGGACACCCAAATTCACCCCTCCACTTT. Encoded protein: CASSHGHPNSPLHF.

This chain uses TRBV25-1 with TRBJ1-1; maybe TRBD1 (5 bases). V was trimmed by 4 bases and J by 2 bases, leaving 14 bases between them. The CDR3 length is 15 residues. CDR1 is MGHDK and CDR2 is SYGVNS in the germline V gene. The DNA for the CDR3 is TGTGCCAGCAGTGTTCCCGGGACTACCAACACTGAAGCTTTCTTT. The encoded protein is CASSVPGTTNTEAFF. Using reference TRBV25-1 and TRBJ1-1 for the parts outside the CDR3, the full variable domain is EADIYQTPRYLVIGTGKKITLECSQTMGHDKMYWYQQDPGMELHLIHYSYGVNSTEKGDLSSESTVSRIRTEHFPLTLESARPSHTSQYLCASSVPGTTNTEAFFGQGTRLTVV.

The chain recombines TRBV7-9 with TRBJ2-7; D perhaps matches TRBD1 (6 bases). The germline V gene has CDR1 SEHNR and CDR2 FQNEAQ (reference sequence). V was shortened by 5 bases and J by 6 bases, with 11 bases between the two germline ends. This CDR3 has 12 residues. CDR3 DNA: TGTGCCAGCAGCACCACAGGGACCGAGCAGTACGTC. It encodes CASSTTGTEQYV.

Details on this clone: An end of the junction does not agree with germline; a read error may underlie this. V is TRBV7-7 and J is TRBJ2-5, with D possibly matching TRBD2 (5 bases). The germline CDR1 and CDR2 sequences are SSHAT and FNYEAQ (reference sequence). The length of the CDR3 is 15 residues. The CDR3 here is CASSLGREVGETQYF. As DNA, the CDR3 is TGTGCTAGCAGCTTAGGGAGAGAGGTTGGGGAGACCCAGTACTTC.

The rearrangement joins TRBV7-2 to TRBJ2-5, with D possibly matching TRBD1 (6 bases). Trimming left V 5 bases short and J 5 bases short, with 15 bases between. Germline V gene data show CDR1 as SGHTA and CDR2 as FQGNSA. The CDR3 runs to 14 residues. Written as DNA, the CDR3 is TGTGCCAGCAGCCCAGGGACACGCTCCGAGACCCAGTACTTC. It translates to CASSPGTRSETQYF. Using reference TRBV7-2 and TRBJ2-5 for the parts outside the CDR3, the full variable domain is GAGVSQSPSNKVTEKGKDVELRCDPISGHTALYWYRQSLGQGLEFLIYFQGNSAPDKSGLPSDRFSAERTGGSVSTLTIQRTQQEDSAVYLCASSPGTRSETQYFGPGTRLLVL.

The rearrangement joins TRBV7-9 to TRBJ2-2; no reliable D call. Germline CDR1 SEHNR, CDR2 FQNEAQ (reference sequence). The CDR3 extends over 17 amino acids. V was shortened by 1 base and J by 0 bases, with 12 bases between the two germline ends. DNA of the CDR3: TGTGCCAGCAGCTTAGTTCTTGTGACAACGAACACCGGGGAGCTGTTTTTT. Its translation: CASSLVLVTTNTGELFF.

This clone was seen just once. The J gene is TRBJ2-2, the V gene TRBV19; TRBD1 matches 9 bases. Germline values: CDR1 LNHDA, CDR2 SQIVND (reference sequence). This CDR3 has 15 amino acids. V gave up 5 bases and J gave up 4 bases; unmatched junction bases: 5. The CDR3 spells CASSPWDRATGELFF. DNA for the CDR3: TGTGCCAGTAGTCCCTGGGACAGGGCCACCGGGGAGCTGTTTTTT.

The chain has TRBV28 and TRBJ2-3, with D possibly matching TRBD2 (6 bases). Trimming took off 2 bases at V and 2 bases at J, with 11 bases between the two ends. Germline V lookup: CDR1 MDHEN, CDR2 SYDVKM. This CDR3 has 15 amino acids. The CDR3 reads CASSLRKRATDTQYF. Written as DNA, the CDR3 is TGTGCCAGCAGTTTAAGGAAGCGGGCCACAGATACGCAGTATTTT.

Here the CDR3 reads CASSTSGQGGAGELFF. The CDR3 DNA sequence: TGTGCCAGCAGCACTTCCGGACAGGGGGGGGCCGGGGAGCTGTTTTTT. The gene calls are TRBV6-2 or TRBV6-3 and TRBJ2-2; 10 nucleotides agree with TRBD1. The CDR3 covers 16 residues. Losses at the gene ends were 6 bases for V and 6 bases for J; bases not matched to a gene: 10. Germline V lookup: CDR1 MNHEY, CDR2 SVGEGT.

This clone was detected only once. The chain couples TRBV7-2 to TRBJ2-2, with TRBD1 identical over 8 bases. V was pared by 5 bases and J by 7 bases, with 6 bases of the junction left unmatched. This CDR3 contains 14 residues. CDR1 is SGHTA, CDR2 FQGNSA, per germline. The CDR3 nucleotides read TGTGCCAGCAGCCAAGGACAGGGAGGCGGGGAGCTGTTTTTT. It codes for CASSQGQGGGELFF.

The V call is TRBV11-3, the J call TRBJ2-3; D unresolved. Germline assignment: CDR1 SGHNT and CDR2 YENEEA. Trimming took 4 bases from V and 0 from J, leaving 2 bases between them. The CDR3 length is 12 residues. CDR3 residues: CASSSSTDTQYF. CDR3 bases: TGTGCCAGCAGCTCTAGCACAGATACGCAGTATTTT.

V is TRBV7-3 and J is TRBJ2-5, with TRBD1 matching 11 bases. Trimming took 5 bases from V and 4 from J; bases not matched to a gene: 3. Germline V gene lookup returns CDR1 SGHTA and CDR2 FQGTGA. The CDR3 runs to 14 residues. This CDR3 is CASSPDRGLETQYF. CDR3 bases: TGTGCCAGCAGCCCGGACAGGGGGCTAGAGACCCAGTACTTC.

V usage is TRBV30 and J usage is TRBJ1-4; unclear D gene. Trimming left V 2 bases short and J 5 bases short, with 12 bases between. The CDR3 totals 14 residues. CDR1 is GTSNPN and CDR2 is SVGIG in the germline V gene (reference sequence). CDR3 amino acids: CAWSSGGGNEKLFF. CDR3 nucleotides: TGTGCCTGGAGTTCGGGCGGCGGGAATGAAAAACTGTTTTTT.